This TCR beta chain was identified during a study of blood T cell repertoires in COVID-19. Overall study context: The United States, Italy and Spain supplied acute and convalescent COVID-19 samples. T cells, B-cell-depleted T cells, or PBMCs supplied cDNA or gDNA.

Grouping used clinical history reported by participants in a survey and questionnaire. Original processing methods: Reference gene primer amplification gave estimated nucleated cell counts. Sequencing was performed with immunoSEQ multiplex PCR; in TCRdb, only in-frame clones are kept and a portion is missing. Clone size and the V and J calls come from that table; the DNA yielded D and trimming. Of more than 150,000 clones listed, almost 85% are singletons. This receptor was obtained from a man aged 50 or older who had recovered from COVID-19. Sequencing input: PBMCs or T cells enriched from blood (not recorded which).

This chain's CDR3 is CASSVGDSRGYGYTF. Here the CDR3 DNA reads TGTGCCAGCAGCGTAGGGGACAGCCGGGGATATGGCTACACCTTC. The chain carries TRBV9 and TRBJ1-2; 7 bases match TRBD1. The CDR3 has 15 amino acids. The V segment lost 0 bases and the J segment 5 bases; nucleotides outside the gene matches: 7. Per the germline V gene, CDR1 is SGDLS and CDR2 is YYNGEE.